Presented here are 19 T cell receptor beta chains from one specimen sequenced in a study of T cell responses to AZD1222 COVID-19 vaccine (dated by TCRdb to the early 2020s). Per the publication, the time point label means: baseline before first vaccination. The library was obtained by the immunoSEQ multiplex PCR assay. TCRdb stores this immuneACCESS table with in-frame sequences only. Part of the clones is absent; in the studies checked, under half of the shortfall reflects unresolved V genes, and no reason is known for the rest. The sample records 150,000 or so clones, 80% to 90% of which are singletons. The top ten clones comprise about 4.7% of the sample. Here the sequenced sample was peripheral blood, taken on day 0 of AZD1222 vaccination. Every receptor here comes from an adult in good health.

The count of this clone is one. V is TRBV7-2 and J is TRBJ2-1, with 7 positions matching TRBD2. The CDR3 is made up of 15 amino acids. The trim removed 2 bases at V and 1 base at J, leaving 2 bases unmatched. The V gene's germline CDR1 is SGHTA and CDR2 FQGNSA. CDR3 residues: CASSLYGRSYNEQFF. The CDR3, as DNA: TGTGCCAGCAGCTTATACGGGAGGTCCTACAATGAGCAGTTCTTC.

The gene calls are TRBV15 and TRBJ1-4; TRBD1 matches at 8 bases. The CDR3 extends over 14 amino acids. With V trimmed by 5 bases and J by 3 bases, 2 bases remained unmatched. Germline V CDR1 and CDR2: LNHNV, YYDKDF (reference sequence). As DNA, the CDR3 is TGTGCCACCAGCTCAGGGGGCTCTAATGAAAAACTGTTTTTT. It translates to CATSSGGSNEKLFF. The variable domain in full, with the rest retrieved from reference TRBV15 and TRBJ1-4, is DAMVIQNPRYQVTQFGKPVTLSCSQTLNHNVMYWYQQKSSQAPKLLFHYYDKDFNNEADTPDNFQSRRPNTSFCFLDIRSPGLGDTAMYLCATSSGGSNEKLFFGSGTQLSVL.

The chain employs TRBV5-1 and TRBJ1-1; TRBD1 might be the D (5 bases). The CDR3 length is 16 residues. V lost 4 bases and J lost 1, with 17 bases in between. CDR1 and CDR2 from the germline V gene are SGHRS and YFSETQ. This CDR3 is CASSPRYGGTNTEAFF. DNA of the CDR3: TGCGCCAGCAGCCCCCGTTATGGGGGGACGAACACTGAAGCTTTCTTT.

The chain carries TRBV19 and TRBJ2-1, with 9 positions matching TRBD2. The CDR3 is 15 residues long. The J segment lost 7 bases and the V segment lost 6 bases, leaving 10 bases of the junction unmatched. Germline values: CDR1 LNHDA, CDR2 SQIVND (reference sequence). As DNA, the CDR3 is TGTGCCAGTAGGGCGACTAGCGGAATTAGGAATGAGCAGTTCTTC. Its translation is CASRATSGIRNEQFF.

The V call is TRBV27, the J call TRBJ2-5; 7 bases align to TRBD1. The CDR3 has 15 residues. The germline V gene encodes CDR1 MNHEY and CDR2 SMNVEV (reference sequence). CDR3 DNA sequence: TGTACCGTAAGGGGACATGGGACAGTCGAAGAGACCCAGTACTTC. Residues: CTVRGHGTVEETQYF.

The chain carries TRBV7-2 and TRBJ2-6, with a tentative D call TRBD2 (6 bases). Looked up from germline, CDR1 is SGHTA and CDR2 is FQGNSA. Trimming left V 4 bases short and J 3 bases short, with 22 bases between. CDR3 size: 19 residues. The CDR3 sequence: CASSSPPGLLALGANVLTF. The CDR3 bases are TGTGCCAGCAGCTCACCCCCGGGACTCCTAGCTCTTGGGGCCAACGTCCTGACTTTC.

V usage is TRBV12-3 or TRBV12-4 and J usage is TRBJ2-1; TRBD1 matches at 7 bases. CDR3 length equals 13 residues. Trimming took 2 bases from V and 15 from J; bases not matched to a gene: 10. The CDR3 DNA reads as TGTGCCAGCAGTTTAAGGTTTATGACAGGGTTGTTCTTC. The encoded protein is CASSLRFMTGLFF.

This clone was seen only a few times. The rearrangement links TRBV10-1 to TRBJ1-6, with 8 bases lining up with TRBD1. Germline V gene lookup returns CDR1 WNHNN and CDR2 SYGVQD (reference sequence). The CDR3 consists of 15 residues. The trim removed 5 bases at V and 10 bases at J, leaving 10 bases unmatched. DNA for the CDR3: TGCGCCAGCAGTCCCGCGACAGGGGTCGGCTCACCCCTCCACTTT. Translation gives CASSPATGVGSPLHF.

This clone was recorded only once. The CDR3 DNA follows: TGTGCCAGCACCGGGTGGGCGGGAGTTAACACCGGGGAGCTGTTTTTT. As protein: CASTGWAGVNTGELFF. J is TRBJ2-2 and V is TRBV7-3; TRBD2 agrees at 7 bases. V shed 7 bases and J 2 bases; nucleotides not matched to a gene: 10. This CDR3 is built from 16 residues. Germline V lookup: CDR1 SGHTA, CDR2 FQGTGA.

CDR3: CASSPGTGGRADTQYF. In DNA form, the CDR3 reads TGTGCCAGCAGCCCGGGGACAGGGGGCAGGGCAGATACGCAGTATTTT. The V call is TRBV5-5, the J call TRBJ2-3; 12 nucleotides line up with TRBD1. Unmatched junction bases numbered 7, after V lost 4 bases and J lost 4 bases. This CDR3 is built from 16 residues. Per germline, CDR1 SGHKS and CDR2 YYEKEE (reference sequence).

The chain is built from TRBV11-2 and TRBJ1-5; 7 nucleotides align to TRBD1. CDR1 and CDR2 (germline): SGHAT, FQNNGV. There are 14 residues in the CDR3. V dropped 2 bases and J dropped 5; count of bases not matched to a gene: 3. The CDR3 reads CASSLTGVDQPQHF. The CDR3 DNA is TGTGCCAGCAGCTTAACAGGGGTAGATCAGCCCCAGCATTTT.

This chain connects TRBV28 to TRBJ2-4, with D maybe TRBD1 (5 bases). The CDR3 length is 15 residues. The V and J ends lost 5 bases and 0 bases respectively, with 11 bases between them. Germline CDR1 and CDR2: MDHEN and SYDVKM. The CDR3 DNA reads as TGTGCCAGCAGTCGAAAGGGGCTAGCCAAAAACATTCAGTACTTC. Amino acids: CASSRKGLAKNIQYF.

The CDR3 DNA reads TGTGCCAGCAGCTCCGGACCATGGGGGTCTAATGAAAAACTGTTTTTT. Translation: CASSSGPWGSNEKLFF. The J gene is TRBJ1-4, the V gene TRBV5-8, with TRBD1 as a possible D gene (5 bases). The CDR3 extends over 16 amino acids. Trimming took off 3 bases at V and 3 bases at J, with 15 bases between the two ends. Germline V lookup: CDR1 SGHTS, CDR2 YDEGEE.

V is TRBV7-3 and J is TRBJ2-3; D perhaps matches TRBD1 (6 bases). Trimming stripped 1 base from V and 3 bases from J, with 11 bases between. In germline, CDR1 is SGHTA, CDR2 FQGTGA. CDR3 length: 15 amino acids. The DNA of the CDR3 is TGTGCCAGCAGCTTAATAGGGGGAGCTACAGATACGCAGTATTTT. It translates to CASSLIGGATDTQYF.

This clone was detected only a few times. The CDR3 spells CASSLSIPYQPQHF. The CDR3 bases are TGTGCCAGCAGTCTAAGCATCCCTTACCAGCCCCAGCATTTT. The chain recombines TRBV28 with TRBJ1-5; no clear D. Germline values: CDR1 MDHEN, CDR2 SYDVKM. V shed 5 bases and J shed 7 bases, with 15 bases lying between them. The CDR3 totals 14 residues.

This chain connects TRBV15 to TRBJ1-5, with D hard to call. The CDR3 is 12 residues long. Trimming left V 3 bases short and J 6 bases short, with 6 bases between. Germline V CDR1 and CDR2: LNHNV, YYDKDF (reference sequence). In DNA, the CDR3 is TGTGCCACCAGCAGGGGCGGTCAGCCCCAGCATTTT. Translated, it gives CATSRGGQPQHF. The whole variable domain, filled in from reference TRBV15 and TRBJ1-5, reads DAMVIQNPRYQVTQFGKPVTLSCSQTLNHNVMYWYQQKSSQAPKLLFHYYDKDFNNEADTPDNFQSRRPNTSFCFLDIRSPGLGDTAMYLCATSRGGQPQHFGDGTRLSIL.

The genes are TRBV6-6 and TRBJ2-1; the D gene is possibly TRBD2 (6 bases). The CDR3 totals 13 residues. Germline CDR1 reads MNHNY; CDR2 reads SVGAGI (reference sequence). V was clipped by 4 bases and J by 12 bases, with 16 bases between them. CDR3 DNA sequence: TGTGCCAGCAGTTTCGATGGGCGGGGCCTGCAGTTCTTC. This translates into CASSFDGRGLQFF.

The chain uses TRBV9 and TRBJ2-1; D uncertain. V gave up 7 bases and J gave up 6 bases, with 11 bases separating them. The germline CDR1 and CDR2 sequences are SGDLS and YYNGEE. This CDR3 comprises 12 residues. The CDR3 sequence is CASSTNPNEQFF. In DNA, the CDR3 is TGTGCCAGCTCCACTAACCCCAATGAGCAGTTCTTC.

V gene TRBV19 combines with J gene TRBJ1-5, with unresolved D. The V gene lost 3 bases and the J gene lost 8 bases, with 11 bases spanning the gap. The V gene's germline CDR1 is LNHDA and CDR2 SQIVND (reference sequence). This CDR3 contains 13 residues. The CDR3 sequence is CASSMTSGKPQHF. The CDR3 DNA is TGTGCCAGTAGTATGACCTCGGGAAAGCCCCAGCATTTT.